These 13 T cell receptor beta chains were all obtained from the same sample, sequenced in a study of Tregs in tolerant kidney transplant recipients. Measured with immunoSEQ multiplex PCR; TCRdb has only the in-frame clones, and not every one. The table has more than 70,000 clones, 91% seen once. The nonmyeloablative bone marrow transplants came from related graft donors, with transient mixed chimerism. The sample here was CD4+ T cells from blood (PBMCs), taken 24 months after the transplant. These receptors came from a human patient who received a combined kidney and bone marrow transplant. T cells may partly derive from the graft donor.

The chain links TRBV4-1 to TRBJ1-4; TRBD1 matches at 8 bases. There are 15 residues in the CDR3. V trimming: 4 bases; J trimming: 3 bases; junction bases outside the gene matches: 4. CDR1 and CDR2 from the germline V gene are MGHRA and YSYEKL. CDR3 loop: CASSPRTGSNEKLFF. The CDR3 DNA reads as TGCGCCAGCAGCCCACGGACAGGGTCTAATGAAAAACTGTTTTTT.

J is TRBJ1-1 and V is TRBV9; 8 positions agree with TRBD1. The CDR3 has 13 amino acids. V lost 5 bases, J lost 5 bases, and 5 bases stayed unmatched. CDR1 is SGDLS and CDR2 is YYNGEE in the germline V gene. CDR3 protein: CASSTTGATEAFF. DNA for the CDR3: TGTGCCAGCAGTACGACAGGGGCGACTGAAGCTTTCTTT. Supplemented by reference TRBV9 and TRBJ1-1, the full variable domain reads DSGVTQTPKHLITATGQRVTLRCSPRSGDLSVYWYQQSLDQGLQFLIQYYNGEERAKGNILERFSAQQFPDLHSELNLSSLELGDSALYFCASSTTGATEAFFGQGTRLTVV.

The chain links TRBV4-3 to TRBJ2-7; 7 positions match TRBD2. The J call is doubtful: the DNA matches TRBJ2-5 better. CDR3 length: 14 residues. Germline V lookup: CDR1 LGHNA, CDR2 YSLEER. For the CDR3, the DNA is TGCGCCAGCAGCCAAGAACTAGCGTTTGAGACCCAGTACTTC. The encoded protein is CASSQELAFETQYF.

This clone was counted between two and nine times. The rearrangement joins TRBV5-1 to TRBJ1-4; TRBD1 is a possible D gene (6 bases). CDR1 is SGHRS, CDR2 YFSETQ, per germline. This CDR3 has 14 amino acids. Trimming removed 4 bases at V and 3 bases at J, with 10 bases between. CDR3: CASSPTGPNEKLFF. The CDR3 coding sequence is TGCGCCAGCAGCCCGACAGGTCCTAATGAAAAACTGTTTTTT.

J is TRBJ2-2 and V is TRBV2; 8 positions agree with TRBD1. V trimming: 6 bases; J trimming: 3 bases; junction bases outside the gene matches: 3. The CDR3 runs to 14 residues. Per germline, CDR1 SNHLY and CDR2 FYNNEI. CDR3 bases: TGTGCCAGCAGAGGACAGGGTGACACCGGGGAGCTGTTTTTT. As protein: CASRGQGDTGELFF. The variable domain in full, with the rest retrieved from reference TRBV2 and TRBJ2-2, is EPEVTQTPSHQVTQMGQEVILRCVPISNHLYFYWYRQILGQKVEFLVSFYNNEISEKSEIFDDQFSVERPDGSNFTLKIRSTKLEDSAMYFCASRGQGDTGELFFGEGSRLTVL.

This clone was detected once. J is TRBJ2-2 and V is TRBV4-2, with a tentative D call TRBD1 (5 bases). Trimming took 4 bases from V and 7 from J, leaving 16 bases between them. Per the germline V gene, CDR1 is LGHNA and CDR2 is YNFKEQ. CDR3 length: 15 residues. The CDR3 loop reads CASSPKAGFGGELFF. The CDR3, as DNA: TGTGCCAGCAGCCCTAAGGCAGGGTTCGGCGGGGAGCTGTTTTTT.

V and J are TRBV29-1 and TRBJ1-2, with 9 bases that match TRBD1. CDR1 is SQVTM, CDR2 ANQGSEA, per germline. The CDR3 contains 15 residues. Germline trimming cut 7 bases from V and 5 bases from J; bases unmatched to any gene: 14. This CDR3 is CSAHNLRDRVYGYTF. The CDR3 DNA follows: TGCAGCGCACACAACCTGCGGGACAGGGTTTATGGCTACACCTTC.

The CDR3 is CASSIRSRGLWDTQYF. The CDR3 coding sequence is TGTGCCAGTAGTATCCGAAGCAGGGGGCTTTGGGATACGCAGTATTTT. J is TRBJ2-3 and V is TRBV19, with TRBD1 identical over 8 bases. The junction had 11 bases not matched to a gene; V was cut back by 3 bases and J by 6 bases. The V gene's germline CDR1 is LNHDA and CDR2 SQIVND (reference sequence). The CDR3 is 16 residues long. Based on the CDR3 plus reference TRBV19 and TRBJ2-3, the full variable domain is DGGITQSPKYLFRKEGQNVTLSCEQNLNHDAMYWYRQDPGQGLRLIYYSQIVNDFQKGDIAEGYSVSREKKESFPLTVTSAQKNPTAFYLCASSIRSRGLWDTQYFGPGTRLTVL.

The DNA for the CDR3 is TGTGCCAGCAGTTTGGATCAGGTCAGCTCCTACGAGCAGTACTTC. Encoded protein: CASSLDQVSSYEQYF. The chain carries TRBV28 and TRBJ2-7; no definite D call. The CDR3 runs 15 residues. The V end was cut by 3 bases, the J end by 0 bases, with 12 bases between. CDR1 and CDR2 from the germline V gene are MDHEN and SYDVKM.

This sequence joins TRBV7-3 and TRBJ2-7; 7 nucleotides match TRBD2. This CDR3 is 18 amino acids long. Per the germline V gene, CDR1 is SGHTA and CDR2 is FQGTGA. The ends lost 4 bases at V and 0 bases at J; junction bases unmatched: 15. The CDR3 sequence: CASSSSLLGSGLSYEQYF. CDR3 DNA: TGTGCCAGCAGCTCATCCCTTCTGGGTAGCGGGCTCTCCTACGAGCAGTACTTC.

The J gene is TRBJ2-3, the V gene TRBV5-1; 11 bases are a match to TRBD2. V shed 0 bases and J 2 bases; nucleotides not matched to a gene: 2. CDR3 length equals 16 residues. Germline V lookup: CDR1 SGHRS, CDR2 YFSETQ. The CDR3 sequence is CASSLVTSGTTDTQYF. The DNA of the CDR3 is TGCGCCAGCAGCTTGGTGACTAGCGGGACCACAGATACGCAGTATTTT.

The genes are TRBV15 and TRBJ1-6, with D possibly matching TRBD1 (6 bases). V gave up 5 bases and J gave up 14 bases, with 22 bases separating them. Germline values: CDR1 LNHNV, CDR2 YYDKDF (reference sequence). This CDR3 has 15 residues. CDR3 amino acids: CATSGGGGQGVSLHF. For the CDR3, the DNA is TGTGCCACCAGCGGAGGGGGGGGGCAAGGTGTTTCCCTCCACTTT. The variable domain in full, with the rest retrieved from reference TRBV15 and TRBJ1-6, is DAMVIQNPRYQVTQFGKPVTLSCSQTLNHNVMYWYQQKSSQAPKLLFHYYDKDFNNEADTPDNFQSRRPNTSFCFLDIRSPGLGDTAMYLCATSGGGGQGVSLHFGNGTRLTVT.

The rearrangement joins TRBV7-7 to TRBJ2-3; D gene ambiguous. The CDR3 is 14 amino acids. Germline V lookup: CDR1 SSHAT, CDR2 FNYEAQ (reference sequence). Between the trimmed V and J ends, which lost 4 bases and 6 bases, there was a span of 14 bases. In DNA, the CDR3 is TGTGCCAGCAGCTACAGTCCCCTGGCGGATACGCAGTATTTT. It encodes CASSYSPLADTQYF.